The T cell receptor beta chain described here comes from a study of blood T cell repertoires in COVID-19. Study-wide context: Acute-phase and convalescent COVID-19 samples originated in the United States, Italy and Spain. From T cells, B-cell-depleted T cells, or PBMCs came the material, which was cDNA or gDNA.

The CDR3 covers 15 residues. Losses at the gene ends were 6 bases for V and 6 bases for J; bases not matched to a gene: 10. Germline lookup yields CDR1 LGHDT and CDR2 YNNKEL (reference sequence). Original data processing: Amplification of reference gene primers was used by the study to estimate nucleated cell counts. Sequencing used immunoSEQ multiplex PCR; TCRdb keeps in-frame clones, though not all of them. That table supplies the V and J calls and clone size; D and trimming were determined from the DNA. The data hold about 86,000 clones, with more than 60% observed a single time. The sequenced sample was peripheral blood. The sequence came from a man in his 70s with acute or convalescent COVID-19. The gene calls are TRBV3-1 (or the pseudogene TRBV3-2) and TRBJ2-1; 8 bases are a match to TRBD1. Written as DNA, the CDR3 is TGTGCCAGCAGTCCCGGGACAGGCCTATTCAATGAGCAGTTCTTC. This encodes CASSPGTGLFNEQFF.